These T cell receptor beta chains were read from a single sample in a study of blood T cell repertoires in COVID-19. Sequencing was performed with immunoSEQ multiplex PCR; in TCRdb, only in-frame clones are kept and a portion is missing. The sample records roughly 240,000 clones, approximately 80% being singletons. The sequencing input was peripheral blood. Receptors originate from an elderly woman with acute or convalescent COVID-19. The CDR3 runs from the conserved cysteine through the conserved F or W.

TRBV28	TRBJ1-2	CASSPPRAGDYGYTF
TRBV3-1/TRBV3-2	TRBJ2-3	CASSRSNMRTDTQYF
TRBV6-6	TRBJ1-5	CASSYEGQSKQPQHF
TRBV2	TRBJ2-5	CASSSWETQYF
TRBV7-3	TRBJ2-7	CASSSQPGQGEQYF
TRBV28	TRBJ2-1	CASSRGGRANEQFF
TRBV6-5	TRBJ1-1	CASSYSIGDTEAFF
TRBV5-4	TRBJ2-5	CASSWEVGETQYF
TRBV7-9	TRBJ2-1	CASSLRLAGGTGNEQFF
TRBV10-3	TRBJ2-2	CAISPGSSPTGELFF
TRBV5-4	TRBJ2-3	CASKGSGDTQYF
TRBV5-8	TRBJ1-6	CASSRGQNSPLHF
TRBV7-2	TRBJ1-2	CASSTGTEPGYTF
TRBV7-8	TRBJ1-4	CASSSTGEYEKLFF
TRBV19	TRBJ1-2	CASSKSGHSSGNYGYTF
TRBV19	TRBJ1-1	CASKSPHRENTEAFF
TRBV20-1	TRBJ1-5	CSASQGREGNQPQHF
TRBV18	TRBJ1-3	CASSPQGAGNTIYF
TRBV7-9	TRBJ2-3	CASSSLRGEVADTQYF
TRBV6-5	TRBJ2-1	CASRNYISGGYEQFF
TRBV5-1	TRBJ1-4	CASRQGLTNEKLFF
TRBV15	TRBJ1-1	CATSRGSQSGDTEAFF
TRBV7-9	TRBJ1-4	CASSLGQEFNEKLFF
TRBV20-1	TRBJ2-1	CSASSRNEQFF
TRBV28	TRBJ2-5	CASSSSGEQETQYF
TRBV19	TRBJ1-2	CASGTGGIYGYTF
TRBV6-1	TRBJ2-5	CASSEGPQETQYF
TRBV19	TRBJ1-4	CASSISRGREKLFF
TRBV9	TRBJ1-5	CASSVDQGNQPQHF
TRBV5-1	TRBJ2-2	CASSLETGYTGELFF
TRBV19	TRBJ2-1	CASSFPLAGGYNEQFF
TRBV5-1	TRBJ1-5	CASSLGAGNQPQHF
TRBV2	TRBJ2-5	CASRQGERETQYF
TRBV12-3/TRBV12-4	TRBJ1-5	CASSMTDNQPQHF
TRBV7-9	TRBJ2-2	CASSLAFLGQGWTGELFF
TRBV21-1	TRBJ1-1	CASSKTVGGRGNTEAFF
TRBV20-1	TRBJ2-5	CSARQGETQYF
TRBV6-1	TRBJ1-2	CASSDRNYGYTF
TRBV7-3	TRBJ2-3	CASSAQGPVSSDTQYF
TRBV10-1	TRBJ2-7	CASRRGTWPKAYEQYF
TRBV7-3	TRBJ2-3	CASSSGLASGTDTQYF
TRBV18	TRBJ2-5	CASSATTSGAGETQYF
TRBV28	TRBJ1-6	CASSLMGGQAALHF
TRBV6-6	TRBJ1-1	CASSYSGQGNTEAFF
TRBV7-2	TRBJ1-6	CASSSRQGNNSPLHF
TRBV7-3	TRBJ1-2	CASSLGPGYYGYTF
TRBV24-1	TRBJ2-7	CATSDSYGSYEQYF
TRBV9	TRBJ2-5	CASSPRLGWEETQYF